One and the same sample provided the 11 T cell receptor beta chains below, sequenced in a study of T cells in Graves' hyperthyroidism and ophthalmopathy. Amplified TCR beta CDR3 regions derived from RNA transcripts. The HTBI primer set was used in a first-round RT-PCR of the TCR CDR3. TCRdb passed the multiplex PCR reads through MiXCR, listing each CDR3 protein once. There are about 560,000 distinct CDR3 sequences in the sample; approximately 15% occur only once, and under 8% lies in the top ten. The sequenced sample was blood. The source of these receptors is a woman under 40 with Graves' hyperthyroidism.

This clonotype has at least ten counts. DNA for the CDR3: TGCGCCAGCAGCGACCCTGGACAGCCCTACGAGCAGTACTTC. It codes for CASSDPGQPYEQYF. The chain has TRBV5-1 and TRBJ2-7; D is perhaps TRBD1 (6 bases). CDR3 length: 14 amino acids. Germline V gives CDR1 SGHRS, CDR2 YFSETQ. V was shortened by 4 bases and J by 2 bases, with 13 bases between the two germline ends.

The rearrangement uses TRBV6-1 and TRBJ1-4; no reliable D call. This CDR3 is built from 14 residues. Germline assignment: CDR1 MNHNS and CDR2 SASEGT. V was clipped by 2 bases and J by 6 bases, with 10 bases between them. This chain's CDR3 is CASSERRWYEKLFF. CDR3 DNA: TGTGCCAGCAGTGAAAGGCGGTGGTATGAAAAACTGTTTTTT.

This clonotype was counted only a few times. The chain recombines TRBV20-1 with TRBJ1-5; D is possibly TRBD1 (5 bases). Germline CDR1 and CDR2: DFQATT and SNEGSKA (reference sequence). This CDR3 comprises 20 residues. With 2 bases removed from V and 2 bases from J, the gap between germline ends came to 28 bases. CDR3 sequence (DNA): TGCAGTGCTAGACGGACTTATAGCCCCGGGACTCCAACGGGCAATCAGCCCCAGCATTTT. This codes for CSARRTYSPGTPTGNQPQHF.

The table lists this clonotype with a few counts. The chain carries TRBV20-1 and TRBJ2-5; D is unresolved. This CDR3 is built from 13 residues. Germline values: CDR1 DFQATT, CDR2 SNEGSKA (reference sequence). The germline V and J ends were trimmed by 6 bases and 2 bases, with 13 bases remaining between them. The CDR3 DNA sequence: TGCAGTGCCCCGTCGCCAGGACAAGAGACCCAGTACTTC. It yields the protein CSAPSPGQETQYF.

This clonotype came up many times. A much larger clone differs from this one at a single base, so this may be a read error. V usage is TRBV28 and J usage is TRBJ1-5; D unresolved. V lost 7 bases to trimming and J lost 4 bases, with 8 bases between them. Germline loops: CDR1 MDHEN, CDR2 SYDVKM. CDR3 length: 12 amino acids. This chain's CDR3 is CASISGNQPQHF. In nucleotides, the CDR3 is TGTGCCAGCATCTCGGGGAATCAGCCCCAGCATTTT.

This clonotype was observed at least ten times. This rearrangement joins TRBV28 to TRBJ2-7, with 7 bases fitting TRBD2. Germline values: CDR1 MDHEN, CDR2 SYDVKM. V lost 8 bases, J lost 2 bases, and 0 bases stayed unmatched. CDR3 size: 11 residues. CDR3 amino acids: CASREAYEQYF. CDR3 DNA sequence: TGTGCCAGCCGGGAGGCCTACGAGCAGTACTTC.

V and J are TRBV12-3 or TRBV12-4 and TRBJ2-2, with 7 bases identical to TRBD2. The CDR3 is 15 amino acids. V shed 6 bases and J 7 bases; nucleotides not matched to a gene: 11. CDR3 bases: TGTGCCAGCAGCTCGATGGCGGGAGTTGGCGGGGAGCTGTTTTTT. It yields the protein CASSSMAGVGGELFF.

This chain joins TRBV9 and TRBJ1-1; no clear D. The CDR3 spans 13 residues. CDR1 is SGDLS and CDR2 is YYNGEE in the germline V gene. The germline V and J ends were trimmed by 1 base and 4 bases, with 8 bases remaining between them. In DNA form, the CDR3 reads TGTGCCAGCAGCGTATACGGATTCACTGAAGCTTTCTTT. This translates into CASSVYGFTEAFF.

There are many counts of this clonotype. The chain is built from TRBV7-2 and TRBJ2-7, with D unclear. Germline CDR1 is SGHTA and CDR2 is FQGNSA. The CDR3 is made up of 15 amino acids. V was cut by 1 base and J by 3 bases, with 13 bases left in between. CDR3 amino acids: CASSLGSGPLYEQYF. In DNA form, the CDR3 reads TGTGCCAGCAGCTTAGGATCTGGACCACTCTACGAGCAGTACTTC.

This clonotype has only a few counts. This chain connects TRBV4-1 to TRBJ2-2, with 9 positions matching TRBD2. The CDR3 length is 15 residues. The germline gives CDR1 MGHRA, CDR2 YSYEKL. J was trimmed by 8 bases and V by 1 base; bases with no gene match: 5. The CDR3 nucleotides are TGCGCCAGCAGCCAAGCTGGCGGGAGGGGGGGGGAGCTGTTTTTT. Amino acid sequence: CASSQAGGRGGELFF.

This clonotype was seen ten or more times. The chain uses TRBV12-3 or TRBV12-4 and TRBJ2-2, with TRBD1 as a possible D gene (6 bases). The CDR3 has 15 residues. V lost 5 bases and J lost 4, with 14 bases in between. In nucleotides, the CDR3 is TGTGCCAGCAGTGAGAACAGGGCAGGCACCGGGGAGCTGTTTTTT. Translating it yields CASSENRAGTGELFF.